These 21 T cell receptor beta chains came from one sample sequenced in a study of OX40 agonist ivuxolimab in advanced cancers. Libraries were constructed by the immunoSEQ multiplex PCR assay. As stored in TCRdb, this immuneACCESS dataset retains in-frame rearrangements with V and J assigned. A fraction of the clones does not appear; measured against another copy, unresolved V genes explain less than half of the discrepancy, and the remainder lacks a known reason. Here the sample has approximately 19,000 clones; about four fifths occur a single time. The top ten clonotypes cover approximately 10% of the sample. Sample: CD4+ or CD8+ T cells sorted from blood, taken in a trial of the OX40 agonist ivuxolimab. The origin of the receptors is an adult with an advanced solid tumor such as melanoma, head and neck, liver or kidney cancer.

The J gene is TRBJ1-2, the V gene TRBV9; D is uncertain. Trimming took off 0 bases at V and 3 bases at J, with 6 bases between the two ends. Germline V gives CDR1 SGDLS, CDR2 YYNGEE. This CDR3 has 13 amino acids. CDR3 sequence reads: CASSVELHYGYTF. The CDR3 region has the DNA TGTGCCAGCAGCGTAGAACTGCACTATGGCTACACCTTC.

The chain combines TRBV6-5 with TRBJ1-2; D uncertain. V lost 5 bases and J 0 bases, leaving 13 bases between the germline ends. The germline V gene encodes CDR1 MNHEY and CDR2 SVGAGI. The CDR3 has 15 amino acids. The CDR3 DNA reads TGTGCCAGCAGTACCTTCGGATCGTCTAACTATGGCTACACCTTC. Amino acids: CASSTFGSSNYGYTF.

This clone has just one count. J is TRBJ2-1 and V is TRBV7-3, with 8 bases aligning to TRBD2. CDR1 is SGHTA, CDR2 FQGTGA, per germline. This CDR3 region has 17 residues. V shed 2 bases, J shed 0 bases, and the junction held 6 bases outside the gene matches. DNA of the CDR3: TGTGCCAGCAGCTTAGGAAAGGGGACTAGCTCCTACAATGAGCAGTTCTTC. This encodes CASSLGKGTSSYNEQFF.

Comments on this clone: One junction end disagrees with the germline gene, perhaps due to a read error. This rearrangement joins TRBV7-9 to TRBJ2-7; 9 bases match TRBD2. This CDR3 spans 12 amino acids. Germline loops: CDR1 SEHNR, CDR2 FQNEAQ (reference sequence). The CDR3 DNA reads TGTGCCAGCAGCTTAGTTGCGGGAGGGCCAGTCTTC. As protein: CASSLVAGGPVF.

As for this clone: Within the sample, other DNA sequences also encode this same CDR3. The V gene is TRBV9, the J gene TRBJ2-7, with TRBD2 identical over 8 bases. CDR1 SGDLS and CDR2 YYNGEE come from the germline V gene. This CDR3 has 14 amino acids. The V gene end was trimmed by 0 bases and the J gene end by 2 bases; junction bases not matched to a gene: 1. The CDR3 region is CASSVGGGPYEQYF. Written as DNA, the CDR3 is TGTGCCAGCAGCGTAGGCGGGGGGCCCTACGAGCAGTACTTC.

This chain uses TRBV15 with TRBJ2-3; unclear D gene. The V end lost 5 bases, the J end lost 4 bases, and 10 bases lay between the germline ends. The length of the CDR3 is 13 residues. Germline CDR1 reads LNHNV; CDR2 reads YYDKDF (reference sequence). CDR3 sequence (DNA): TGTGCCACCAGCGCGCGACGAGCAGATACGCAGTATTTT. Amino acids: CATSARRADTQYF. The whole variable domain, remainder taken from reference TRBV15 and TRBJ2-3, is DAMVIQNPRYQVTQFGKPVTLSCSQTLNHNVMYWYQQKSSQAPKLLFHYYDKDFNNEADTPDNFQSRRPNTSFCFLDIRSPGLGDTAMYLCATSARRADTQYFGPGTRLTVL.

This chain uses TRBV28 with TRBJ1-5; D is possibly TRBD1 (6 bases). This CDR3 has 16 residues. The germline V and J ends were trimmed by 5 bases and 1 base, with 15 bases remaining between them. Germline V gene sequence: CDR1 MDHEN, CDR2 SYDVKM. CDR3 sequence (DNA): TGTGCCAGCAGTCTCGTGGGGGGCATGAGCAATCAGCCCCAGCATTTT. Translating it yields CASSLVGGMSNQPQHF.

The chain couples TRBV30 to TRBJ1-2; tentative D call: TRBD1 (5 bases). Trimming removed 0 bases at V and 0 bases at J, with 11 bases between. This CDR3 comprises 15 residues. CDR1 is GTSNPN, CDR2 SVGIG, per germline (reference sequence). The CDR3 reads CAWSVGTGPNYGYTF. The CDR3 DNA reads TGTGCCTGGAGTGTTGGAACAGGTCCTAACTATGGCTACACCTTC.

The V gene is TRBV9, the J gene TRBJ2-7; no definite D call. V gave up 4 bases and J gave up 0 bases, with 5 bases separating them. Per the germline V gene, CDR1 is SGDLS and CDR2 is YYNGEE. The CDR3 runs to 12 residues. DNA of the CDR3: TGTGCCAGCAGCACCAGCTCCTACGAGCAGTACTTC. This codes for CASSTSSYEQYF.

J is TRBJ2-7 and V is TRBV18, with 7 bases identical to TRBD2. Losses at the gene ends were 2 bases for V and 3 bases for J; bases not matched to a gene: 7. The CDR3 extends over 15 amino acids. In germline, CDR1 is KGHSH, CDR2 LQKENI. The CDR3 loop is CASSPDTGGYYEQYF. The CDR3 nucleotides are TGTGCCAGCTCACCAGATACGGGAGGATACTACGAGCAGTACTTC.

The CDR3 DNA reads as TGTGCCACCCGACAGGGCAATCAGCCCCAGCATTTT. Protein sequence: CATRQGNQPQHF. The chain recombines TRBV19 with TRBJ1-5; perhaps TRBD1 as D (6 bases). Germline V gene sequence: CDR1 LNHDA, CDR2 SQIVND (reference sequence). V shed 10 bases and J shed 2 bases, with 9 bases lying between them. This CDR3 has 12 amino acids.

This chain links TRBV9 with TRBJ2-1, with D hard to call. The CDR3 runs 12 residues. Looked up from germline, CDR1 is SGDLS and CDR2 is YYNGEE. Trimming shortened V by 0 bases and J by 8 bases, and 6 bases separated the two germline ends. For the CDR3, the DNA is TGTGCCAGCAGCGTAGGGAGTTATGAGCAGTTCTTC. This encodes CASSVGSYEQFF.

This clone turned up a few times. CDR3 region: CASSLDAWGGSNEQFF. In DNA form, the CDR3 reads TGTGCCAGCAGCTTAGATGCTTGGGGAGGGTCGAATGAGCAGTTCTTC. The chain uses TRBV7-9 and TRBJ2-1, with 7 bases matching TRBD2. This CDR3 has 16 residues. V shed 1 base, J shed 7 bases, and the junction held 10 bases outside the gene matches. Germline V gene sequence: CDR1 SEHNR, CDR2 FQNEAQ (reference sequence).

The CDR3 is CASSLTRGFTGELFF. CDR3 in DNA: TGTGCCAGCAGTTTAACGAGGGGATTTACCGGGGAGCTGTTTTTT. The J gene is TRBJ2-2, the V gene TRBV28; the D call may be TRBD1 or TRBD2 (5 bases each). Per germline, CDR1 MDHEN and CDR2 SYDVKM. CDR3 length: 15 residues. Trimming removed 2 bases from V and 5 bases from J, with 12 bases in between.

By share, this clone counts as medium-sized (0.01 to 0.1%). The chain employs TRBV20-1 and TRBJ2-1; no firm D call. There are 11 residues in the CDR3. CDR1 is DFQATT, CDR2 SNEGSKA, per germline (reference sequence). Between the trimmed V and J ends, which lost 1 base and 10 bases, there was a span of 8 bases. CDR3: CSARVVTEQFF. CDR3 DNA: TGCAGTGCTAGAGTCGTGACAGAGCAGTTCTTC.

The V gene is TRBV15, the J gene TRBJ2-1; the match to TRBD1 covers 11 bases. Germline loops: CDR1 LNHNV, CDR2 YYDKDF (reference sequence). Trimming cost V 2 bases and J 6 bases; bases outside gene matches: 6. The CDR3 is 16 residues long. CDR3 sequence reads: CATSRTGTGGPNEQFF. The CDR3 coding sequence is TGTGCCACCAGCAGAACCGGGACAGGGGGTCCCAATGAGCAGTTCTTC.

The DNA for the CDR3 is TGCGCCAGCAGCCGCGGACTAGCGGGGAGGGACTACAATGAGCAGTTCTTC. It yields the protein CASSRGLAGRDYNEQFF. The chain carries TRBV4-1 and TRBJ2-1, with 12 bases lining up with TRBD2. Losses at the gene ends were 4 bases for V and 3 bases for J; bases not matched to a gene: 7. The length of the CDR3 is 17 residues. Germline V lookup: CDR1 MGHRA, CDR2 YSYEKL.

The chain joins TRBV27 to TRBJ2-5; TRBD1 might be the D (6 bases). There are 15 residues in the CDR3. The germline V gene encodes CDR1 MNHEY and CDR2 SMNVEV (reference sequence). The V and J ends lost 2 bases and 5 bases respectively, with 15 bases between them. The CDR3 bases are TGTGCCAGCAGTTTAAAGAACAGGGTGGGGGAGACCCAGTACTTC. Protein product: CASSLKNRVGETQYF.

This chain connects TRBV5-4 to TRBJ2-1; TRBD1 is a possible D gene (6 bases). Trimming cost V 4 bases and J 2 bases, with 13 bases left between them. The V gene's germline CDR1 is SGHNT and CDR2 YYREEE (reference sequence). This CDR3 has 15 amino acids. The CDR3 nucleotides read TGTGCCAGCAGCCCAGGGGTTGGGACCTACAATGAGCAGTTCTTC. It is translated as CASSPGVGTYNEQFF.

The chain has TRBV9 and TRBJ1-5; the D gene is possibly TRBD1 (5 bases). CDR1 is SGDLS, CDR2 YYNGEE, per germline. The length of the CDR3 is 15 residues. The V gene lost 4 bases and the J gene lost 0 bases, with 11 bases spanning the gap. CDR3 DNA sequence: TGTGCCAGCAGCCCCCGGGGGGGTAGCAATCAGCCCCAGCATTTT. The encoded protein is CASSPRGGSNQPQHF. The whole variable domain, remainder taken from reference TRBV9 and TRBJ1-5, is DSGVTQTPKHLITATGQRVTLRCSPRSGDLSVYWYQQSLDQGLQFLIQYYNGEERAKGNILERFSAQQFPDLHSELNLSSLELGDSALYFCASSPRGGSNQPQHFGDGTRLSIL.

This clone is medium-sized (0.01 to 0.1%) in the sample. The chain is built from TRBV27 and TRBJ2-1; 7 bases fit TRBD1. CDR3 length: 15 residues. J lost 4 bases, V lost 5 bases, and 8 bases had no gene match. Germline V CDR1 and CDR2: MNHEY, SMNVEV (reference sequence). The DNA for the CDR3 is TGTGCCAGCAGTACCCGACAGGGACGGTACAATGAGCAGTTCTTC. It yields the protein CASSTRQGRYNEQFF.